These 18 T cell receptor beta chains share one sample of origin, sequenced in a study of cytomegalovirus exposure and HLA in healthy donors. In the PCR, 60 Vbeta and 13 Jbeta primers were used. Produced via immunoSEQ multiplex PCR; TCRdb's table is partial and in-frame only. Of under 200,000 clones in the sample, about four fifths were seen once. The source material was PBMCs. These receptors were collected from a boy between 10 and 17 years old in good health and CMV-seronegative.

This chain links TRBV19 with TRBJ2-1; 9 positions agree with TRBD2. V lost 3 bases, J lost 7 bases, and 7 bases stayed unmatched. Germline CDR1 LNHDA, CDR2 SQIVND (reference sequence). This CDR3 contains 15 residues. CDR3 region: CASSIDLAGRNEQFF. The CDR3 DNA is TGTGCCAGTAGTATCGACCTAGCGGGGCGAAATGAGCAGTTCTTC.

This chain connects TRBV28 to TRBJ2-7; 9 bases agree with TRBD1. CDR1 MDHEN and CDR2 SYDVKM come from the germline V gene. The CDR3 consists of 16 residues. V lost 5 bases and J lost 6; bases outside the gene matches: 14. The CDR3 bases are TGTGCCAGCAGTCCGCACACCTCCGGGACAGGGAGCGAGCAGTACTTC. Protein product: CASSPHTSGTGSEQYF.

The rearrangement uses TRBV29-1 and TRBJ1-1, with D perhaps TRBD1 (6 bases). The CDR3 has 12 residues. V was pared by 7 bases and J by 1 base, with 10 bases between. From germline, CDR1 is SQVTM and CDR2 ANQGSEA. In DNA, the CDR3 is TGCAGCGCGGGACACCCGAACACTGAAGCTTTCTTT. This translates into CSAGHPNTEAFF. Supplemented by reference TRBV29-1 and TRBJ1-1, the full variable domain reads SAVISQKPSRDICQRGTSLTIQCQVDSQVTMMFWYRQQPGQSLTLIATANQGSEATYESGFVIDKFPISRPNLTFSTLTVSNMSPEDSSIYLCSAGHPNTEAFFGQGTRLTVV.

This clone was picked up one time. J is TRBJ1-5 and V is TRBV19, with a weak D call TRBD1 (6 bases). V lost 1 base and J lost 5, with 12 bases in between. Germline values: CDR1 LNHDA, CDR2 SQIVND (reference sequence). This CDR3 has 15 amino acids. CDR3 sequence (DNA): TGTGCCAGTAGTATAGGGCCAGGGGTGGATCAGCCCCAGCATTTT. It specifies CASSIGPGVDQPQHF.

The gene calls are TRBV5-4 and TRBJ2-3; 11 nucleotides match TRBD2. CDR3 length equals 19 residues. V trimming: 1 base; J trimming: 3 bases; junction bases outside the gene matches: 13. Germline CDR1 and CDR2: SGHNT and YYREEE (reference sequence). This CDR3 reads CASSLSKLAGDWGTDTQYF. The CDR3 DNA sequence: TGTGCCAGCAGCTTGTCAAAACTAGCGGGAGATTGGGGGACAGATACGCAGTATTTT.

This chain connects TRBV2 to TRBJ2-7, with 7 bases that match TRBD2. The CDR3 extends over 16 amino acids. Germline V CDR1 and CDR2: SNHLY, FYNNEI. The junction had 12 bases not matched to a gene; V was cut back by 6 bases and J by 1 base. CDR3 sequence reads: CASSGLVSRRSYEQYF. CDR3 nucleotides: TGTGCCAGCAGCGGACTAGTAAGCCGGCGGTCCTACGAGCAGTACTTC.

Written as DNA, the CDR3 is TGTGCCAGTGGCAGCTCCTACAATGAGCAGTTCTTC. Protein sequence: CASGSSYNEQFF. The chain combines TRBV19 with TRBJ2-1; D call uncertain. Germline CDR1 and CDR2: LNHDA and SQIVND (reference sequence). The V end lost 8 bases, the J end lost 0 bases, and 5 bases lay between the germline ends. CDR3 length: 12 amino acids.

The rearrangement joins TRBV7-9 to TRBJ1-1; D gene uncertain. Per the germline V gene, CDR1 is SEHNR and CDR2 is FQNEAQ (reference sequence). Trimming took off 1 base at V and 9 bases at J, with 6 bases between the two ends. The CDR3 has 11 amino acids. Written as DNA, the CDR3 is TGTGCCAGCAGCTTAGGGACTCAAGCTTTCTTT. Residues: CASSLGTQAFF.

Notes on this clone: An end of the junction differs from the germline gene, which may be a read error. The V gene is TRBV5-1, the J gene TRBJ2-7, with TRBD1 identical over 11 bases. Germline V gives CDR1 SGHRS, CDR2 YFSETQ. The CDR3 spans 14 residues. CDR3 sequence (DNA): TGCGCCAGCAGGTTGGACAGGGGGCTCTACGAGCAGTACTTC. Translating gives CASRLDRGLYEQYF.

This chain connects TRBV28 to TRBJ1-3; TRBD1 aligns across 9 bases. Trimming cost V 10 bases and J 5 bases; bases outside gene matches: 6. The CDR3 consists of 13 residues. Per the germline V gene, CDR1 is MDHEN and CDR2 is SYDVKM. CDR3 in amino acids: CATKQGARNTIYF. In DNA, the CDR3 is TGTGCCACCAAACAGGGGGCGCGAAACACCATATATTTT.

This clone has more than one count but fewer than ten. The CDR3 DNA reads TGTGCCAGCAGTTTAGGAGGGGCTGAAGCTTTCTTT. This codes for CASSLGGAEAFF. The gene calls are TRBV27 and TRBJ1-1, with D possibly matching TRBD1 (5 bases). CDR3 size: 12 residues. Looked up from germline, CDR1 is MNHEY and CDR2 is SMNVEV (reference sequence). Trimming removed 2 bases at V and 6 bases at J, with 7 bases between.

The chain joins TRBV27 to TRBJ1-5; the match to TRBD1 covers 8 bases. The CDR3 runs to 15 residues. The V and J ends lost 5 bases and 7 bases, in that order; junction bases with no gene match: 10. CDR1 is MNHEY and CDR2 is SMNVEV in the germline V gene (reference sequence). The CDR3 region has the DNA TGTGCCAGCAGTCCGAACGGACAGGGTTTGCAGCCCCAGCATTTT. This translates into CASSPNGQGLQPQHF.

This clone was observed a handful of times. The chain recombines TRBV9 with TRBJ1-2, with TRBD1 as a possible D gene (6 bases). Per germline, CDR1 SGDLS and CDR2 YYNGEE. This CDR3 contains 13 residues. V was trimmed by 0 bases and J by 3 bases, leaving 6 bases between them. DNA of the CDR3: TGTGCCAGCAGCGTAGACAGGGACTATGGCTACACCTTC. This sequence encodes CASSVDRDYGYTF.

The genes are TRBV11-2 and TRBJ1-1; D possibly corresponds to TRBD1 (5 bases). This CDR3 is 14 amino acids long. CDR1 and CDR2 from the germline V gene are SGHAT and FQNNGV. V lost 2 bases and J 3 bases, leaving 10 bases between the germline ends. The CDR3 sequence: CASSLKSRDTEAFF. The CDR3 DNA is TGTGCCAGCAGCTTAAAATCCAGGGACACTGAAGCTTTCTTT.

The chain couples TRBV30 to TRBJ1-5; D remains unclear. CDR1 is GTSNPN and CDR2 is SVGIG in the germline V gene (reference sequence). The V end was cut by 1 base, the J end by 6 bases, with 13 bases between. The CDR3 extends over 14 amino acids. CDR3 in amino acids: CAWSEWQASQPQHF. The CDR3 DNA follows: TGTGCCTGGAGTGAATGGCAGGCGAGTCAGCCCCAGCATTTT.

The chain couples TRBV2 to TRBJ2-7; TRBD2 matches 7 bases. CDR1 SNHLY and CDR2 FYNNEI come from the germline V gene. CDR3 size: 15 residues. With V trimmed by 6 bases and J by 0 bases, 8 bases remained unmatched. The CDR3 DNA is TGTGCCAGCAGGCCGAGAGCGGGAAGCTCCTACGAGCAGTACTTC. It yields the protein CASRPRAGSSYEQYF.

The V gene is TRBV7-2, the J gene TRBJ1-6; 7 nucleotides align to TRBD1. This CDR3 has 14 residues. With V trimmed by 1 base and J by 7 bases, 1 base remained unmatched. Germline V CDR1 and CDR2: SGHTA, FQGNSA. The CDR3 loop is CASSLDRGNSPLHF. CDR3 coding DNA: TGTGCCAGCAGCTTAGACAGGGGAAATTCACCCCTCCACTTT.

The chain recombines TRBV2 with TRBJ2-7; perhaps TRBD1 as D (5 bases). The CDR3 loop spans 15 amino acids. V was clipped by 1 base and J by 6 bases, with 16 bases between them. Looked up from germline, CDR1 is SNHLY and CDR2 is FYNNEI. The CDR3 nucleotides read TGTGCCAGCAGTGAAGTGAAGGGAAGGGGTCTCGAGCAGTACTTC. Encoded protein: CASSEVKGRGLEQYF. Together with reference TRBV2 and TRBJ2-7, the CDR3 gives the full variable domain: EPEVTQTPSHQVTQMGQEVILRCVPISNHLYFYWYRQILGQKVEFLVSFYNNEISEKSEIFDDQFSVERPDGSNFTLKIRSTKLEDSAMYFCASSEVKGRGLEQYFGPGTRLTVT.